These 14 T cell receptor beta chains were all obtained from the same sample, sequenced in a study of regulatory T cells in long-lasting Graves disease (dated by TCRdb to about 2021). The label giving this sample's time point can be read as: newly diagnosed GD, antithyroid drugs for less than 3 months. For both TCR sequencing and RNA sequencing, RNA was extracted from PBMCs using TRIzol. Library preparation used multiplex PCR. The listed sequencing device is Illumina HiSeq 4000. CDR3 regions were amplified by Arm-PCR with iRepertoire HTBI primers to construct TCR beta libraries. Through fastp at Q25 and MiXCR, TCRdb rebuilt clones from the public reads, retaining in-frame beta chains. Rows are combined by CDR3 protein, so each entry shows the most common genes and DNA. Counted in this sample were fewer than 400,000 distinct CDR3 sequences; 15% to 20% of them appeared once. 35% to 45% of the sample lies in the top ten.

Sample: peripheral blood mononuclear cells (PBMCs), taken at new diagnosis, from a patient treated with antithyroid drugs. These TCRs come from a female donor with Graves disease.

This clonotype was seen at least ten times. Here the CDR3 reads CASKLARDGSNQPQHF. The CDR3 DNA is TGTGCCAGTAAGCTCGCCAGGGATGGTAGCAATCAGCCCCAGCATTTT. The gene calls are TRBV19 and TRBJ1-5, with D possibly matching TRBD1 (5 bases). Looked up from germline, CDR1 is LNHDA and CDR2 is SQIVND (reference sequence). The CDR3 runs 16 residues. The germline V and J ends were trimmed by 7 bases and 0 bases, with 16 bases remaining between them.

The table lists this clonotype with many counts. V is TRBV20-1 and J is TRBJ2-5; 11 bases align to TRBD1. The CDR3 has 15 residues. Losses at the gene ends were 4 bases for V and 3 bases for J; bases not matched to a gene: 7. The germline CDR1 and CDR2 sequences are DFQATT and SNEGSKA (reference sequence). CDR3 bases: TGCAGTGCTATGCCCGGGACAGGGGGAGAAGAGACCCAGTACTTC. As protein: CSAMPGTGGEETQYF.

In DNA form, the CDR3 reads TGTGCCAGCAGCTCCGCCCCAGGGTATGAGCAGTTCTTC. Translating it yields CASSSAPGYEQFF. The V call is TRBV13, the J call TRBJ2-1; D might be TRBD1 (5 bases). This CDR3 region has 13 residues. CDR1 and CDR2 (germline): PRHDT, FYEKMQ (reference sequence). The V gene lost 4 bases and the J gene lost 8 bases, with 12 bases spanning the gap.

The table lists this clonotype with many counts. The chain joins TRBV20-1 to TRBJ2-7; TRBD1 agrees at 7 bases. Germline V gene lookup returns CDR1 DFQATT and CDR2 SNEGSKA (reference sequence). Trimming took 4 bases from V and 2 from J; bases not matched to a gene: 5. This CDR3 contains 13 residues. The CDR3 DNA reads TGCAGTGCTACCCCCGGGACAGCCTACGAGCAGTACTTC. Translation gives CSATPGTAYEQYF.

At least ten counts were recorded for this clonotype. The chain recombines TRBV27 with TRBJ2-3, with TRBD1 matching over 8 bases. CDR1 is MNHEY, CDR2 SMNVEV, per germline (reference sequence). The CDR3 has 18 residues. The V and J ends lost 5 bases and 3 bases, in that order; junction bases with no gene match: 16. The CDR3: CASSATGGRAGRTDTQYF. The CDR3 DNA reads TGTGCCAGCAGTGCTACAGGGGGGCGGGCGGGACGAACAGATACGCAGTATTTT.

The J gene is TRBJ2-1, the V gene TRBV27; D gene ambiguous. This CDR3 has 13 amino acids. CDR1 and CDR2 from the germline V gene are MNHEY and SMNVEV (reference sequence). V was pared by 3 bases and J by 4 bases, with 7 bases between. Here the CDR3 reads CASSFSIYNEQFF. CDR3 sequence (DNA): TGTGCCAGCAGTTTTTCGATTTACAATGAGCAGTTCTTC.

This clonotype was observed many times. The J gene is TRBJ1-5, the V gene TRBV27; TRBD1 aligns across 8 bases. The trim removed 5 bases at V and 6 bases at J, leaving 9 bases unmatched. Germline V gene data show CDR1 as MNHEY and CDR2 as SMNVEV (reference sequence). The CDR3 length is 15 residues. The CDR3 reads CASSPDPTGVQPQHF. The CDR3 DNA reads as TGTGCCAGCAGTCCAGACCCGACAGGGGTTCAGCCCCAGCATTTT.

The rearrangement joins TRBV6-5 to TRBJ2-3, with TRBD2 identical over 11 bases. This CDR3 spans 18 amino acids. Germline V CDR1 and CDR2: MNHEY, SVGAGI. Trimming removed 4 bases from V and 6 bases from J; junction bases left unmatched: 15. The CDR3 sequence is CASSSPRSSGRALDTQYF. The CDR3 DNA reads TGTGCCAGCAGTTCCCCCCGGAGTAGCGGGAGGGCCTTGGATACGCAGTATTTT.

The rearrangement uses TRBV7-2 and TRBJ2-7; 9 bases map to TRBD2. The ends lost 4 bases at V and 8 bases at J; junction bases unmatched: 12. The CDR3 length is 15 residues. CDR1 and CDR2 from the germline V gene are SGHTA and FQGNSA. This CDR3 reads CASSWVAGVGSQQYF. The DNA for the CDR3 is TGTGCCAGCAGCTGGGTAGCGGGAGTAGGATCCCAGCAGTACTTC. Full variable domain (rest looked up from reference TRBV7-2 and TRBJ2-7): GAGVSQSPSNKVTEKGKDVELRCDPISGHTALYWYRQSLGQGLEFLIYFQGNSAPDKSGLPSDRFSAERTGGSVSTLTIQRTQQEDSAVYLCASSWVAGVGSQQYFGPGTRLTVT.

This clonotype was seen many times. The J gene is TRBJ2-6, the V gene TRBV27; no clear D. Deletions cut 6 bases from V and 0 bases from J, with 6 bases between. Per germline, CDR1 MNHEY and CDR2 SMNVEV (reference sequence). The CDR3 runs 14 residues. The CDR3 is CASSRLSGANVLTF. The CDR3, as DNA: TGTGCCAGCAGCCGGCTCTCTGGGGCCAACGTCCTGACTTTC.

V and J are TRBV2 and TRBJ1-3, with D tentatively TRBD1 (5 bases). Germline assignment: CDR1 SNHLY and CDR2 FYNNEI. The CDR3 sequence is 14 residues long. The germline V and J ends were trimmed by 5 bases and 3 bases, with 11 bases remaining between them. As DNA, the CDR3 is TGTGCCAGCAGTACCTCCGGGGGTGGAAACACCATATATTTT. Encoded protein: CASSTSGGGNTIYF.

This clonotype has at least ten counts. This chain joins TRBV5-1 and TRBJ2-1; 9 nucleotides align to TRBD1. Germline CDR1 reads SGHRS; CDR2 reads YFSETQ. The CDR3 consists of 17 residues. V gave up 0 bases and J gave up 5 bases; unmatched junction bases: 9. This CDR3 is CASSLASGTGSDNEQFF. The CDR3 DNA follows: TGCGCCAGCAGCTTGGCCTCAGGGACAGGGTCCGACAATGAGCAGTTCTTC.

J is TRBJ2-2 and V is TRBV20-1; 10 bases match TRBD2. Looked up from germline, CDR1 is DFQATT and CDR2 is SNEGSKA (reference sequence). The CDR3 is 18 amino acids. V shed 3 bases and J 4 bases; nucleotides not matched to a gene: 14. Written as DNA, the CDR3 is TGCAGTGCTAGTGGGGGGACTAGCGTGAGCCCATCCACCGGGGAGCTGTTTTTT. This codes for CSASGGTSVSPSTGELFF.

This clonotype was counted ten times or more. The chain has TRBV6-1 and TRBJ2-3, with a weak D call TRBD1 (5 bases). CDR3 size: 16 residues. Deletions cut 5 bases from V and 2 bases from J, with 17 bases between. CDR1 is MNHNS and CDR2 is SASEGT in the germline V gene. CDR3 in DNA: TGTGCCAGCAGTACCCCTTCGGACACCCACACAGATACGCAGTATTTT. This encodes CASSTPSDTHTDTQYF.